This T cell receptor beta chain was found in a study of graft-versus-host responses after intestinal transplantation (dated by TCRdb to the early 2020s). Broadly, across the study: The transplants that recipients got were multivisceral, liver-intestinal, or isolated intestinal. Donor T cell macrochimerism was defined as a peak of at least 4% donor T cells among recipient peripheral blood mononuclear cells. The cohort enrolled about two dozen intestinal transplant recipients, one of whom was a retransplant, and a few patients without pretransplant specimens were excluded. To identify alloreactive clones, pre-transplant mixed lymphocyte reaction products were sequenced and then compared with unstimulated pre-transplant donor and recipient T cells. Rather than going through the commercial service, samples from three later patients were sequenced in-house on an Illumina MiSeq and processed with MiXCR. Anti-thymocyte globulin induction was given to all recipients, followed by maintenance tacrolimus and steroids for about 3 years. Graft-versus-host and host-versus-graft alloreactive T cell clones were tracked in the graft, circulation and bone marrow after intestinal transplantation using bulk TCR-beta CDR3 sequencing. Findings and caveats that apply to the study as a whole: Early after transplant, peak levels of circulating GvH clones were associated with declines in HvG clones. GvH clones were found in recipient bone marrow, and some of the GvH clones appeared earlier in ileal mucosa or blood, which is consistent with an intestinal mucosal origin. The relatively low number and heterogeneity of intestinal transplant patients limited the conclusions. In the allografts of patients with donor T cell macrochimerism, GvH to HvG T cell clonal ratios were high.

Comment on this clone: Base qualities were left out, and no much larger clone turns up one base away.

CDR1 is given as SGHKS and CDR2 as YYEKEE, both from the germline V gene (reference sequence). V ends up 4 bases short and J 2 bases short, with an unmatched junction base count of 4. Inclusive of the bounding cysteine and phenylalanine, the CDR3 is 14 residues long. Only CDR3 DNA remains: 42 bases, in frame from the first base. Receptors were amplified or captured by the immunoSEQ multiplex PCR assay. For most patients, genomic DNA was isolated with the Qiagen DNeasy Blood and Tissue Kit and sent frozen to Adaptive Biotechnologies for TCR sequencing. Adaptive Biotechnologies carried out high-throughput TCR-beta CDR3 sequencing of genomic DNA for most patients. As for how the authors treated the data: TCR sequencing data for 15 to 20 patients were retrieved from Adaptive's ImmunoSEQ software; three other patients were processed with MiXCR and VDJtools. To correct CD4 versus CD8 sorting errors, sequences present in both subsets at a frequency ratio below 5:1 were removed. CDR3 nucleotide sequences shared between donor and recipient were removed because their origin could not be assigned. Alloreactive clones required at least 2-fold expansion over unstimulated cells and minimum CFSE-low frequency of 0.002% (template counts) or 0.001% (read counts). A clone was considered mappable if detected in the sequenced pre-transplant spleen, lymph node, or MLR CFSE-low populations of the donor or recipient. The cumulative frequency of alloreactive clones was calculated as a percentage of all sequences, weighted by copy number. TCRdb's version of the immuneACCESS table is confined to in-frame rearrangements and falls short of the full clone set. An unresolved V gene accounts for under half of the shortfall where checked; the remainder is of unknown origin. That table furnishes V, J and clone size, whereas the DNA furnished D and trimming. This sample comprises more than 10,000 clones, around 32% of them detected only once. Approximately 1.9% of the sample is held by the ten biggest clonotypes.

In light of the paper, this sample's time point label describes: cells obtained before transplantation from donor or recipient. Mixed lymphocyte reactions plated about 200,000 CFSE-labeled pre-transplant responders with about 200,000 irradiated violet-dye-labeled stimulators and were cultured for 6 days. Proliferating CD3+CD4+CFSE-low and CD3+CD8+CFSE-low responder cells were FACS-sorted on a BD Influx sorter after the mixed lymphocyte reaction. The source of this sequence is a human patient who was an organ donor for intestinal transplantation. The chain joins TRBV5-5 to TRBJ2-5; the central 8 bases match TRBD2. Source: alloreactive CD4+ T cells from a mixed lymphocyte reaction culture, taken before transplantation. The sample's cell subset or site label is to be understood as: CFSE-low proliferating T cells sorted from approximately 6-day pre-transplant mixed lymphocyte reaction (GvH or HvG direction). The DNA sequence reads TGTGCCAGCAGCCCGGGGGGGCTTCAAGAGACCCAGTACTTC. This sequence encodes CASSPGGLQETQYF.